The clone carrying this TCR beta chain was found many times. Its specificity is not known. This record belongs to a study of CD8 T cells in ankylosing spondylitis. Study-level points and caveats: There was a TCR beta motif, made of several highly homologous variants, that appeared characteristic of ankylosing spondylitis blood.

MiXCR was run by TCRdb on the 5' RACE reads, yielding one entry per CDR3 protein. The sample holds 500,000 or so distinct CDR3 sequences, roughly 5% seen once. J gave up 4 bases and V 2 bases, and 12 bases lay outside the gene matches. The CDR3 contains 17 residues. The germline gives CDR1 MNHEY, CDR2 SVGAGI. This sequence was found in a male donor with ankylosing spondylitis. The chain links TRBV6-5 to TRBJ1-2; TRBD1 matches 8 bases. The sequenced sample consisted of blood, either unsorted or a sorted T cell fraction (not recorded which). For the CDR3, the DNA is TGTGCCAGCAGTTACATCCAGGGGGCAAGATTAGGCTATGGCTACACCTTC. Its translation: CASSYIQGARLGYGYTF.